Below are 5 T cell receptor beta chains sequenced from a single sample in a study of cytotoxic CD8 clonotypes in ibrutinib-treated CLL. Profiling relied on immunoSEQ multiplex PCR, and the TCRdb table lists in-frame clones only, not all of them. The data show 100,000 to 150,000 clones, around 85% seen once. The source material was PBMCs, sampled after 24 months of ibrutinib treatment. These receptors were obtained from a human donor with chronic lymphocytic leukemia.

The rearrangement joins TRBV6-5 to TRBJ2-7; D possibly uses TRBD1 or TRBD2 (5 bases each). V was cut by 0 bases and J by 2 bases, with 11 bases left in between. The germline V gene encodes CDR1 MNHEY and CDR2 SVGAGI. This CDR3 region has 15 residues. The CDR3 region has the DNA TGTGCCAGCAGTTACTCTTCGGGGCGCCCCTACGAGCAGTACTTC. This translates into CASSYSSGRPYEQYF.

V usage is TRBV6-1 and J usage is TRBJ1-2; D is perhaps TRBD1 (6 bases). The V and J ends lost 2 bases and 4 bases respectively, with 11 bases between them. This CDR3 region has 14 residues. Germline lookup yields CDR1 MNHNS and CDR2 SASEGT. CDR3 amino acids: CASSERGGGYGYTF. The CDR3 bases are TGTGCCAGCAGTGAACGGGGGGGCGGCTATGGCTACACCTTC.

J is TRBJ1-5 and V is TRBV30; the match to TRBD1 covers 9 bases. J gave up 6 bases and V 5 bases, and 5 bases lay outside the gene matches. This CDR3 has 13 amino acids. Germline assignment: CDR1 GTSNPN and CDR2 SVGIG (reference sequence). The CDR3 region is CAWDRGVGQPQHF. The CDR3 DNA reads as TGTGCCTGGGACAGGGGGGTTGGTCAGCCCCAGCATTTT.

The CDR3 coding sequence is TGTGCCAGCAGTGAACAACAGGGTGGCAATCAGCCCCAGCATTTT. Translated: CASSEQQGGNQPQHF. V is TRBV6-1 and J is TRBJ1-5; tentative D call: TRBD1 (6 bases). V was clipped by 2 bases and J by 2 bases, with 10 bases between them. Looked up from germline, CDR1 is MNHNS and CDR2 is SASEGT. The CDR3 spans 15 residues.

As DNA, the CDR3 is TGTGCCAGCAGCTTGGTGGGGGGCGGGAGGTCAATCAATGAGCAGTTCTTC. This encodes CASSLVGGGRSINEQFF. The chain carries TRBV5-5 and TRBJ2-1; 8 nucleotides line up with TRBD2. Germline V CDR1 and CDR2: SGHKS, YYEKEE (reference sequence). The CDR3 is made up of 17 amino acids. J was trimmed by 6 bases and V by 0 bases; bases with no gene match: 11.